The clone carrying this T cell receptor (beta chain) showed up many times. Its target is unknown. What was amplified from RNA transcripts were TCR beta CDR3 regions. Using the HTBI primer set, a first-round RT-PCR was run on the TCR CDR3. TCRdb reanalysed the multiplex PCR reads using MiXCR and keeps one entry per CDR3 protein. The top ten hold roughly 10% of the sample, which has roughly 700,000 distinct CDR3 sequences, around 15% seen once. This sample is part of a study of T cells in Graves' hyperthyroidism and ophthalmopathy. Study-level points and caveats: Clonotypes that were expanded in thyroid above 0.001 mostly appeared in blood too. Before onset, by a median of 6.5 months, the model predicted ophthalmopathy.

Trimming removed 3 bases from V and 0 bases from J, with 11 bases in between. The length of the CDR3 is 15 residues. The V gene's germline CDR1 is MNHEY and CDR2 SMNVEV (reference sequence). This TCR came from a woman aged 18-29 years with Graves' hyperthyroidism. The sample taken for sequencing was blood. The chain uses TRBV27 and TRBJ2-5, with D hard to call. The CDR3 loop reads CASSFGPMYQETQYF. The DNA of the CDR3 is TGTGCCAGCAGTTTCGGACCCATGTACCAAGAGACCCAGTACTTC.